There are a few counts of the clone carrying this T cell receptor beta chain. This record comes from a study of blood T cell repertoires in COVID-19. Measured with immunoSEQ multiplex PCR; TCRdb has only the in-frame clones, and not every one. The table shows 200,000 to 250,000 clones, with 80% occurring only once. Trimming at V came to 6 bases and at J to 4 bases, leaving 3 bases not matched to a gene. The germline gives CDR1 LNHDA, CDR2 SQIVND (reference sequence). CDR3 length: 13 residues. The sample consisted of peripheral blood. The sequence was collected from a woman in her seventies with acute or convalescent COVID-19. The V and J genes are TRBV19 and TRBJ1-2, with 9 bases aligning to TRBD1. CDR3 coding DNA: TGTGCCAGTAGGGACAGGGGAGGCTATGGCTACACCTTC. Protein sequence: CASRDRGGYGYTF.